This T cell receptor (beta chain) originates from a study of technical replicates of blood from a few donors. The method was immunoSEQ multiplex PCR; TCRdb's version includes in-frame clones alone and lacks a portion of them. The top ten clones hold about 3.9% of a sample with some 60,000 clones, 75% to 95% of them seen once. The TCR sequence derives from a human donor in good health. Some clones in this sample may be carry-over from other donors' samples. What was sequenced was PBMCs.

CDR3 protein: CASSPQLGGTEAFF. CDR3 nucleotide sequence: TGTGCCAGCAGCCCCCAGCTGGGGGGCACTGAAGCTTTCTTT. This chain joins TRBV9 and TRBJ1-1; the D gene is possibly TRBD1 (5 bases). V lost 4 bases, J lost 4 bases, and 14 bases lay in between. In germline, CDR1 is SGDLS, CDR2 YYNGEE. The CDR3 is made up of 14 amino acids.